This TCR beta chain was retrieved from a study of T cells in localized non-small cell lung cancer. There are 14 residues in the CDR3. Germline V gives CDR1 KGHSH, CDR2 LQKENI. Trimming took 3 bases from V and 1 from J, leaving 9 bases between them. The method was immunoSEQ multiplex PCR; TCRdb's version includes in-frame clones alone and lacks a portion of them. Counted here are about 40,000 clones, more than 75% occurring once; the ten biggest clones make up around 6.4%. This sequence was found in a man between 35 and 75 years old with stage I lung adenocarcinoma. V is TRBV18 and J is TRBJ1-2; D not resolved. The material was peripheral blood, obtained before any cancer treatment. The CDR3 is CASSPETLNYGYTF. DNA for the CDR3: TGTGCCAGCTCACCCGAGACCCTTAACTATGGCTACACCTTC.